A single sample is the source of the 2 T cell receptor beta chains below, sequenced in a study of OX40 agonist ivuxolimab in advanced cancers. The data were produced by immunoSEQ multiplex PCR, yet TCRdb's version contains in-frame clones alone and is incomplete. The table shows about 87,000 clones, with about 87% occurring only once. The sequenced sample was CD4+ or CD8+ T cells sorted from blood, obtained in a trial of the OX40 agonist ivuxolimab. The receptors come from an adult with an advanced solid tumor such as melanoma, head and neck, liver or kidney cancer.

As DNA, the CDR3 is TGTGCCAGCAGCTTAGAGCTCAGGGGGGGATGGGATACGCAGTATTTT. It yields the protein CASSLELRGGWDTQYF. J is TRBJ2-3 and V is TRBV7-2, with D perhaps assigned TRBD1 or TRBD2 (7 bases each). The V end lost 1 base, the J end lost 6 bases, and 17 bases lay between the germline ends. Germline CDR1 reads SGHTA; CDR2 reads FQGNSA. This CDR3 spans 16 amino acids.

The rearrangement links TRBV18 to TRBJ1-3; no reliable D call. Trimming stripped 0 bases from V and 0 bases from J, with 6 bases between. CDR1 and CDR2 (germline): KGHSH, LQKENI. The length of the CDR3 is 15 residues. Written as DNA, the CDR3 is TGTGCCAGCTCACCACCGACACTCTCTGGAAACACCATATATTTT. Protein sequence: CASSPPTLSGNTIYF.